Listed here is a single T cell receptor beta chain. These data belong to a study of T cell responses to AZD1222 COVID-19 vaccine. Clones were read by immunoSEQ multiplex PCR, and TCRdb kept only the in-frame ones, dropping some. The table has about 120,000 clones, 91% seen once. This CDR3 has 16 residues. Trimming took off 2 bases at V and 0 bases at J, with 13 bases between the two ends. Germline loops: CDR1 LNHDA, CDR2 SQIVND (reference sequence). This TCR was recovered from an adult in good health. The specimen comprised peripheral blood, sampled on day 0 of AZD1222 vaccination. The chain couples TRBV19 to TRBJ1-1, with D tentatively TRBD1 (5 bases). CDR3 loop: CASSILDKSMNTEAFF. In nucleotides, the CDR3 is TGTGCCAGTAGTATATTGGACAAATCCATGAACACTGAAGCTTTCTTT. The full variable domain, in which reference TRBV19 and TRBJ1-1 provide the parts outside the CDR3, is DGGITQSPKYLFRKEGQNVTLSCEQNLNHDAMYWYRQDPGQGLRLIYYSQIVNDFQKGDIAEGYSVSREKKESFPLTVTSAQKNPTAFYLCASSILDKSMNTEAFFGQGTRLTVV.